This is a list of T cell receptor beta chains from one sample in a study of T cell repertoires in cytomegalovirus infection. Their antigens are not known. TCRdb re-derived calls from the reads in MiXCR, one entry per CDR3 protein. The sample has 650,000 to 900,000 distinct CDR3 sequences, over 25% seen once. This specimen was cultured CD8+ T cells from PBMCs, taken from culture after CMV antigen stimulation. All receptors come from a human donor in good health (CMV status not recorded). Some clones in this sample may be carry-over from other donors' samples. CDR3s include the opening cysteine and the closing phenylalanine or tryptophan. Fields, in order: D gene, J gene, clone size, V gene, CDR3 DNA, CDR3 protein. A D gene is named only where the DNA matches it firmly. Rows give clone size only sometimes, using once, few, many, or a class for an expanded clone.

TRBD1 TRBJ2-1 many TRBV6-5 TGTGCCAGCAGTTATTTCGGACAGGGCTACAATGAGCAGTTCTTC CASSYFGQGYNEQFF
TRBD1 TRBJ2-2 . TRBV12-3/TRBV12-4 TGTGCCAGCAGCATGACAGGGACCGGGGAGCTGTTTTTT CASSMTGTGELFF
TRBD1 TRBJ2-1 . TRBV28 TGTGCCAGCAGTTTCCCGGGACAGGGTAATGAGCAGTTCTTC CASSFPGQGNEQFF
. TRBJ1-4 . TRBV7-9 TGTGCCAGCAGCCTCCTTGGGGCCGCAACTAATGAAAAACTGTTTTTT CASSLLGAATNEKLFF
TRBD1 TRBJ2-7 . TRBV7-8 TGTGCCAGCAGCTTGGGGACAGGGGTGGCCTACGAGCAGTACTTC CASSLGTGVAYEQYF
. TRBJ1-1 . TRBV14 TGTGCCAGCAGCCAAGATGGGATAGGAGACACTGAAGCTTTCTTT CASSQDGIGDTEAFF
. TRBJ2-1 . TRBV20-1 TGCAGTGCTAGAGACCCGGGAGCCATCCCCGGGGACTCCTACAATGAGCAGTTCTTC CSARDPGAIPGDSYNEQFF
TRBD1 TRBJ1-2 . TRBV3-1 TGTGCCAGCAGCCAAGATGGGACAGGGATCTCAAACTATGGCTACACCTTC CASSQDGTGISNYGYTF
. TRBJ1-5 few TRBV5-6 TGTGCCAGCAGCTACAGGATTAGCAATCAGCCCCAGCATTTT CASSYRISNQPQHF
. TRBJ2-7 . TRBV20-1 TGCAGTGCCCCGTGGGGGCTAGCAGGCGACGAGCAGTACTTC CSAPWGLAGDEQYF
. TRBJ1-5 . TRBV27 TGTGCCAGCAGTTTATACGAAGGTCGGCCCCAGCATTTT CASSLYEGRPQHF
. TRBJ2-2 . TRBV11-2 TGTGCCAGCAGGTCGGGACCTCTTGGCGGGGAGCTGTTTTTT CASRSGPLGGELFF
. TRBJ2-7 . TRBV7-6 TGTGCCAGCAGCTTAGGGGCAAGTAGCACCTACGAGCAGTACTTC CASSLGASSTYEQYF
TRBD2 TRBJ2-1 few TRBV7-9 TGTGCCAGCAGCGTGCGGGGGGCGAGCTCCTACAATGAGCAGTTCTTC CASSVRGASSYNEQFF
TRBD1 TRBJ2-3 . TRBV15 TGTGCCACCAGCAGAGATCCGACAGGGGGCCTAGATACGCAGTATTTT CATSRDPTGGLDTQYF
. TRBJ2-1 . TRBV10-3 TGTGCCATCAAAATCAGCTCCTACAATGAGCAGTTCTTC CAIKISSYNEQFF
. TRBJ1-1 . TRBV18 TGTGCCAGCTCTGCGATGGGGCAGACTGAAGCTTTCTTT CASSAMGQTEAFF
. TRBJ1-1 few TRBV6-2/TRBV6-3 TGTGCCAGCAGTACATTCGGGATCGCAGCTTTCTTT CASSTFGIAAFF
. TRBJ1-2 . TRBV19 TGTGCCAGTACCCCCGATAATTATGGCTACACCTTC CASTPDNYGYTF
TRBD1 TRBJ1-5 few TRBV7-9 TGTGCCAGCAGTCAAACTAGTGGAGACAGGGGCCTCCAGCCCCAGCATTTT CASSQTSGDRGLQPQHF
. TRBJ1-4 . TRBV5-4 TGTGCCAGCAGCGGACCGGGACAAGAAAAACTGTTTTTT CASSGPGQEKLFF
TRBD1 TRBJ1-4 . TRBV7-9 TGTGCTAGCAGCCTCGTCGGACAGGGTATTGAAAAACTGTTTTTT CASSLVGQGIEKLFF
. TRBJ2-3 . TRBV6-5 TGTGCCAGCAGTCCCGCTCCGGGAGACACAGATACGCAGTATTTT CASSPAPGDTDTQYF
TRBD1 TRBJ2-3 . TRBV27 TGTGCCAGCAGTCCGGACCGGGACAGGGGGACAGATACGCAGTATTTT CASSPDRDRGTDTQYF
TRBD2 TRBJ2-5 . TRBV7-8 TGTGCCAGCAGCCCCCGTCGGGGGGGCCCTCAAGAGACCCAGTACTTC CASSPRRGGPQETQYF
. TRBJ2-2 once TRBV12-3/TRBV12-4 TGTGCCAGCAGTTTCAATCTCGAGGGCCGCTCGAACACCGGGGAGCTGTTTTTT CASSFNLEGRSNTGELFF
. TRBJ2-1 few TRBV7-8 TGTGCCAGCAGCTACTCCTACAACTCCTACAATGAGCAGTTCTTC CASSYSYNSYNEQFF
. TRBJ1-6 few TRBV4-2 TGTGCCAGCAGCCAAGGTTGGGGGGCAGGTTCACCCCTCCACTTT CASSQGWGAGSPLHF
. TRBJ2-1 . TRBV20-1 TGCAGTGCTAGAGCCTCTAACTACAATGAGCAGTTCTTC CSARASNYNEQFF
TRBD1 TRBJ2-1 many TRBV7-6 TGTGCCAGCAGCTTAGAGATGGACAGGTCCTACAATGAGCAGTTCTTC CASSLEMDRSYNEQFF
. TRBJ2-3 . TRBV27 TGTGCCAGCAGTTTATCCCACCCTGATACGCAGTATTTT CASSLSHPDTQYF
. TRBJ2-2 . TRBV27 TGTGCCAGCAGTAAAAGGGCCACTGGCACCGGGGAGCTGTTTTTT CASSKRATGTGELFF
TRBD1 TRBJ1-2 . TRBV10-3 TGTGCCATCAGTGAGGGGCCGGGACAGGGGGTGGCCTTCGACACCTTC CAISEGPGQGVAFDTF
. TRBJ2-2 . TRBV19 TGTGCCAGTAGAAAGGACAGAGCCACCGGGGAGCTGTTTTTT CASRKDRATGELFF
. TRBJ2-3 . TRBV20-1 TGCAGTGCTAGAGATCTAGGGACAGATACGCAGTATTTT CSARDLGTDTQYF
. TRBJ2-2 few TRBV7-9 TGTGCCAGCAGCCCGGCGATCGGACAGCGAAGCACCGGGGAGCTGTTTTTT CASSPAIGQRSTGELFF
TRBD1 TRBJ1-1 . TRBV19 TGTGCCAGTAGTCCCCTCTTGACAGGGGGTACCAGCCTGAACACTGAAGCTTTCTTT CASSPLLTGGTSLNTEAFF
. TRBJ1-1 . TRBV9 TGTGCCAGCAGCCCCCGCTTAGCTTTCTTT CASSPRLAFF
. TRBJ1-2 few TRBV27 TGTGCCAGCACCCCTCGGGGGGACCGAATCAACTATGGCTACACCTTC CASTPRGDRINYGYTF
TRBD1 TRBJ1-1 many TRBV19 TGTGCCAGCAGCCCACGGACAGGGGGGAACACTGAAGCTTTCTTT CASSPRTGGNTEAFF
. TRBJ1-4 . TRBV15 TGTGCCACCTCAAGTTATAATGAAAAACTGTTTTTT CATSSYNEKLFF
TRBD1 TRBJ1-2 . TRBV13 TGTGCCAGCAGCTTCAGGGACAGGGCCAACTATGGCTACACCTTC CASSFRDRANYGYTF
TRBD1 TRBJ2-1 few TRBV7-9 TGTGCCAGCAGTCAACCGGGACAGCACTACAATGAGCAGTTCTTC CASSQPGQHYNEQFF
. TRBJ1-2 few TRBV28 TGTGCCAGCAGCTCCTGGGCAGGGAAGGACTATGGCTACACCTTC CASSSWAGKDYGYTF
. TRBJ2-3 . TRBV7-3 TGTGCCAGCAGCCAAGGGGTAACTAGCACAGATACGCAGTATTTT CASSQGVTSTDTQYF
. TRBJ1-1 . TRBV13 TGTGCCAGCAGCTTAGGCCGGGGGCTCTACACTGAAGCTTTCTTT CASSLGRGLYTEAFF
TRBD1 TRBJ2-1 . TRBV6-8 TGTGCCAGCAGCTCCTTCGGACAGGGGACATACAATGAGCAGTTCTTC CASSSFGQGTYNEQFF
TRBD2 TRBJ2-1 once TRBV27 TGTGCCAGCAGCCCCAATAGCGGGGGGGCCTGGTACAATGAGCAGTTCTTC CASSPNSGGAWYNEQFF